The clone carrying this T cell receptor beta chain was detected a few times. One entry per CDR3 protein, called by TCRdb with MiXCR from the 5' RACE reads. Seen here are over 600,000 distinct CDR3 sequences, less than 25% observed once, and the top ten hold roughly 4%. The sample comes from a study of identical twins. Trimming removed 4 bases at V and 6 bases at J, with 17 bases between. The length of the CDR3 is 15 residues. In addition, the sample was reused for a study of T cells expressing NK-cell markers. As that report states: Sequencing of TCR beta repertoires drew on sorted CD3+CD56+NKG2C+, CD3+CD56+NKG2C- and CD3+CD56-NKG2C+ T cells. The study left the HCMV specificity of expanded NKG2C+ T cell clones unresolved.

The chain combines TRBV12-3 or TRBV12-4 with TRBJ2-3, with D possibly matching TRBD2 (6 bases). This TCR was sampled from a woman aged 18 to 35 in good health. The sample consisted of PBMCs. The CDR3 is CASSSPAGTSDTQYF. As DNA, the CDR3 is TGTGCCAGCAGTTCTCCAGCCGGGACTTCCGATACGCAGTATTTT.